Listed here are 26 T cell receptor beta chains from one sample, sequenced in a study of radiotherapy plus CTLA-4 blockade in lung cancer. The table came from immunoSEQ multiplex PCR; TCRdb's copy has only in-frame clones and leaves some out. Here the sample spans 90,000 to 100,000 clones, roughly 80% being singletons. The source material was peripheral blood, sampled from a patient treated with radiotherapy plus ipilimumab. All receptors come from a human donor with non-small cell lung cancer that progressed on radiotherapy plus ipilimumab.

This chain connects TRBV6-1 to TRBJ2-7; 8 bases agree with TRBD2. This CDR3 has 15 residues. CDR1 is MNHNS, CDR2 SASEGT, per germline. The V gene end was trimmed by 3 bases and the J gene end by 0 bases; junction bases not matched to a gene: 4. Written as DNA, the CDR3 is TGTGCCAGCAGTGATCCGGGACTAGACTCCTACGAGCAGTACGTC. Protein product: CASSDPGLDSYEQYV.

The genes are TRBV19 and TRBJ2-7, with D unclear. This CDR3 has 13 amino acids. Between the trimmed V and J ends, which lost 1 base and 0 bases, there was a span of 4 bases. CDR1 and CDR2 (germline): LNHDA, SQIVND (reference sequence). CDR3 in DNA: TGTGCCAGTAGTATAGCCTACTCCTACGAGCAGTACTTC. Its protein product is CASSIAYSYEQYF. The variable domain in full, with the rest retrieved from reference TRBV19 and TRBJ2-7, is DGGITQSPKYLFRKEGQNVTLSCEQNLNHDAMYWYRQDPGQGLRLIYYSQIVNDFQKGDIAEGYSVSREKKESFPLTVTSAQKNPTAFYLCASSIAYSYEQYFGPGTRLTVT.

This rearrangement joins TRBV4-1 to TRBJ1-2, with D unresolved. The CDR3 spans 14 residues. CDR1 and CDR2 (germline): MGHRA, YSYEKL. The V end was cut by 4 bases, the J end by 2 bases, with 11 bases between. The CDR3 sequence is CASSPERANYGYTF. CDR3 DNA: TGCGCCAGCAGCCCCGAGAGAGCGAACTATGGCTACACCTTC.

CDR3 protein: CASSRPGLADNTGELFF. CDR3 sequence (DNA): TGTGCCAGCAGTCGGCCGGGACTAGCGGATAACACCGGGGAGCTGTTTTTT. J is TRBJ2-2 and V is TRBV28; 11 positions agree with TRBD2. V was clipped by 5 bases and J by 2 bases; unmatched bases: 7. The germline gives CDR1 MDHEN, CDR2 SYDVKM. CDR3 length: 17 amino acids.

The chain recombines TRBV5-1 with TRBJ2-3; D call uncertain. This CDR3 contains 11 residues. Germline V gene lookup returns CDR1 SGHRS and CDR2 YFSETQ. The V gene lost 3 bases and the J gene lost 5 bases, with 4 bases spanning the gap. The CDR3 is CASSYGDTQYF. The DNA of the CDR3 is TGCGCCAGCAGCTACGGAGATACGCAGTATTTT.

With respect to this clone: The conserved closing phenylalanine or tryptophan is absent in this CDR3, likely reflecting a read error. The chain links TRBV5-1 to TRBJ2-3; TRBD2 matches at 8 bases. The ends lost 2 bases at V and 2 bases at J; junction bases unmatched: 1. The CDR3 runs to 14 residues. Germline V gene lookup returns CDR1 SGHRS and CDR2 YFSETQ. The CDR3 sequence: CASSLAGATDTQYL. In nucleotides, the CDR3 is TGCGCCAGCAGCTTAGCGGGAGCCACAGATACGCAGTATCTT.

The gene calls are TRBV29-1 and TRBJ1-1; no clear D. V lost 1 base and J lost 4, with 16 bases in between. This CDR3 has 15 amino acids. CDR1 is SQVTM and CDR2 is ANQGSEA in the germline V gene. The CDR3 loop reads CSVEGLYGWGTEAFF. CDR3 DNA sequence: TGCAGCGTTGAAGGGCTATATGGATGGGGCACTGAAGCTTTCTTT. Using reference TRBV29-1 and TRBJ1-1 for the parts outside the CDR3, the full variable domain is SAVISQKPSRDICQRGTSLTIQCQVDSQVTMMFWYRQQPGQSLTLIATANQGSEATYESGFVIDKFPISRPNLTFSTLTVSNMSPEDSSIYLCSVEGLYGWGTEAFFGQGTRLTVV.

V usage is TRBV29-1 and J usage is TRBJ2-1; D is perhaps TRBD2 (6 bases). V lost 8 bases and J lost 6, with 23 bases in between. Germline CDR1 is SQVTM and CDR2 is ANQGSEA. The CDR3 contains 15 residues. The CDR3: CSYLAYTGVANEQFF. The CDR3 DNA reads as TGCAGCTATTTAGCCTATACGGGAGTCGCCAATGAGCAGTTCTTC.

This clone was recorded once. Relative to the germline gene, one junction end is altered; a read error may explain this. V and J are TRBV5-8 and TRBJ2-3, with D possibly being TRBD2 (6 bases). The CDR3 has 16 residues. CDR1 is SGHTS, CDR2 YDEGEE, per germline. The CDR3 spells CANSPGLAMFTDTQYF. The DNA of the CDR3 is TGTGCCAACAGCCCCGGGCTAGCGATGTTCACAGATACGCAGTATTTT.

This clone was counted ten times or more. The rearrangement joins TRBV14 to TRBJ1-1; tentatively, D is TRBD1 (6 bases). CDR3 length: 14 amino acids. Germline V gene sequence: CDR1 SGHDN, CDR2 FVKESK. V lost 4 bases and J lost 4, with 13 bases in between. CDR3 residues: CASSPRGLTTEAFF. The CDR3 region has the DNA TGTGCCAGCAGCCCACGGGGGCTGACCACTGAAGCTTTCTTT.

CDR3 amino acids: CASSLSMGAAGLAGGPEDDEQFF. The CDR3 DNA is TGTGCCAGCAGCTTAAGCATGGGGGCGGCGGGACTAGCGGGAGGGCCTGAGGACGATGAGCAGTTCTTC. This chain connects TRBV13 to TRBJ2-1, with 16 bases matching TRBD2. Germline CDR1 reads PRHDT; CDR2 reads FYEKMQ (reference sequence). The CDR3 sequence is 23 residues long. The J segment lost 8 bases and the V segment lost 2 bases, leaving 24 bases of the junction unmatched.

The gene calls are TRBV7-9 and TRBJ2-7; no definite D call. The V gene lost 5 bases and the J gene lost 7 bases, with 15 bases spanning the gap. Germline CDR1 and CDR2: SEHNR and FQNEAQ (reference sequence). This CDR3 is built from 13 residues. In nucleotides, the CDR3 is TGTGCCAGCAGCCGAGACTCCGCGCTAGAGCAGTACTTC. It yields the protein CASSRDSALEQYF.

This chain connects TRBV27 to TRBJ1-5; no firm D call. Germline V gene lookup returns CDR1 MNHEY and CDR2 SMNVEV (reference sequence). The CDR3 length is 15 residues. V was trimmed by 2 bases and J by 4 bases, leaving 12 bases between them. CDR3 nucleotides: TGTGCCAGCAGTTTAGGGTCTACACTAAATCAGCCCCAGCATTTT. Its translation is CASSLGSTLNQPQHF.

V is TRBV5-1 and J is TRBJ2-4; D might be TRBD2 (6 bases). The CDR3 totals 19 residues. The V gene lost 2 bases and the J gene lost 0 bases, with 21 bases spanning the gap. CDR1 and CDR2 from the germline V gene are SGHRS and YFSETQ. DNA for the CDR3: TGCGCCAGCAGCTTTGAGGAGGAATGGCTAGCGCTAGCCAAAAACATTCAGTACTTC. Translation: CASSFEEEWLALAKNIQYF.

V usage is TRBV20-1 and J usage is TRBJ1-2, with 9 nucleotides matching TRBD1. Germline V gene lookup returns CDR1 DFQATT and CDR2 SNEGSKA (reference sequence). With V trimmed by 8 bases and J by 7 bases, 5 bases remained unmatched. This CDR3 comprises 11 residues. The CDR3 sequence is CSIGTGLGYTF. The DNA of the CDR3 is TGCAGTATCGGGACAGGGCTTGGCTACACCTTC.

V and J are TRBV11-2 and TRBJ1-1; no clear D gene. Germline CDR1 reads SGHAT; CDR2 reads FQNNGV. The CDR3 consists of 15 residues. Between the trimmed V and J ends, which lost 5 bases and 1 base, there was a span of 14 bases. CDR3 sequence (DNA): TGTGCCAGCAGCATACCCGGCGGGAGGAACACTGAAGCTTTCTTT. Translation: CASSIPGGRNTEAFF. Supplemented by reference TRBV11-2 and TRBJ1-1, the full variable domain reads EAGVAQSPRYKIIEKRQSVAFWCNPISGHATLYWYQQILGQGPKLLIQFQNNGVVDDSQLPKDRFSAERLKGVDSTLKIQPAKLEDSAVYLCASSIPGGRNTEAFFGQGTRLTVV.

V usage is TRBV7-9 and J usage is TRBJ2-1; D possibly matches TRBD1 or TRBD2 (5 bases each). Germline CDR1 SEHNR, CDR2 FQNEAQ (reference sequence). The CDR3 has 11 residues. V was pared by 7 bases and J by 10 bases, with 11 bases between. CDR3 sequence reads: CASITGTEQFF. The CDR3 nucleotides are TGTGCCAGCATCACTGGGACCGAGCAGTTCTTC.

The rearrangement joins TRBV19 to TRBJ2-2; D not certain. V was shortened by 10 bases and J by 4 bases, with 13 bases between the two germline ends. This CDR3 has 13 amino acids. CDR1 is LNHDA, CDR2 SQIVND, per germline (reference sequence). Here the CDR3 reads CATSTATTGELFF. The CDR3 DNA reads TGTGCCACATCGACGGCCACCACCGGGGAGCTGTTTTTT.

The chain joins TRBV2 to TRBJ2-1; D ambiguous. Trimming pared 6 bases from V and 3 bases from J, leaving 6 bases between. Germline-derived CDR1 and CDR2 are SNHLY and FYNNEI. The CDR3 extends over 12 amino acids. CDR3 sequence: CASRALYNEQFF. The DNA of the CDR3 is TGTGCCAGCAGGGCCCTCTACAATGAGCAGTTCTTC.

The CDR3 protein is CASSSTRNPYNEQFF. In DNA form, the CDR3 reads TGTGCCAGCAGCTCCACTAGGAACCCCTACAATGAGCAGTTCTTC. The chain carries TRBV7-9 and TRBJ2-1, with D possibly matching TRBD2 (5 bases). V lost 4 bases and J lost 2, with 12 bases in between. CDR3 length: 15 amino acids. In germline, CDR1 is SEHNR, CDR2 FQNEAQ (reference sequence).

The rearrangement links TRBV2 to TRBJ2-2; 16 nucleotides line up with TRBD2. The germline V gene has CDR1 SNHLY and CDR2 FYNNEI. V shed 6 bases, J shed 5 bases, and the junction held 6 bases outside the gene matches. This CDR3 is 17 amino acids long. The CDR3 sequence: CASSGTSGRALTGELFF. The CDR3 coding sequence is TGTGCCAGCAGCGGGACTAGCGGGAGGGCCCTGACCGGGGAGCTGTTTTTT.

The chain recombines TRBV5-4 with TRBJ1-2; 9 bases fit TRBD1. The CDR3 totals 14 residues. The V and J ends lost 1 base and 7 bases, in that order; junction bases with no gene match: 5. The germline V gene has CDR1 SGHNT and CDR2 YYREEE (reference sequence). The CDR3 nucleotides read TGTGCCAGCAGCTTGTTGGACAGGGGTATTGGCTACACCTTC. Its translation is CASSLLDRGIGYTF.

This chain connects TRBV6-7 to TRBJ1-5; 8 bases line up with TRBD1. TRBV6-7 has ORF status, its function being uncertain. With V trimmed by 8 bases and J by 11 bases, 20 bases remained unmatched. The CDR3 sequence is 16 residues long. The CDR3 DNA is TGTGCCAGCGAAGTGACCCCAGGGGGCCCACTTGGTACCCAGCATTTT. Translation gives CASEVTPGGPLGTQHF.

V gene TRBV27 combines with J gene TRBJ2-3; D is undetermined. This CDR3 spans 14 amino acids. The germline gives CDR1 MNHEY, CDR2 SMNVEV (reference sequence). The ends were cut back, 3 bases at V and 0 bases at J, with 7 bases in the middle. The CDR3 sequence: CASSFRASTDTQYF. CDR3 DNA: TGTGCCAGCAGTTTTCGAGCTAGCACAGATACGCAGTATTTT.

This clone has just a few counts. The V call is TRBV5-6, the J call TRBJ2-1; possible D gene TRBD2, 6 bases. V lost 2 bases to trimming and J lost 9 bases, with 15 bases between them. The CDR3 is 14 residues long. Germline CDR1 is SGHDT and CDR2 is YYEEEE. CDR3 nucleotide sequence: TGTGCCAGCAGCTTTGGGCGGGGACGGGGTGAGCAGTTCTTC. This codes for CASSFGRGRGEQFF.

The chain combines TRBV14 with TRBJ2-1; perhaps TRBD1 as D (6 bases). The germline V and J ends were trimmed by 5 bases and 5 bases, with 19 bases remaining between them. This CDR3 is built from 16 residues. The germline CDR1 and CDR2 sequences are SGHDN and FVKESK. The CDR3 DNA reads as TGTGCCAGCAGCACCCTGACAGGACAACGGGACAATGAGCAGTTCTTC. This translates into CASSTLTGQRDNEQFF.